This TCR beta chain was observed in a study of human T cells and chemical hapten exposure. Unmatched junction bases numbered 16, after V lost 7 bases and J lost 10 bases. From germline, CDR1 is MNHEY and CDR2 SVGAGI. The CDR3 length is 18 residues. A word on this clonotype: The antigen is undetermined.

TCRdb re-called the RACE reads through MiXCR, storing one row per CDR3 protein. Of roughly 250,000 distinct CDR3 sequences listed, around 9.3% are singletons. Time point noted: pre-sensitization, week 0. Treatment specified: therapeutic diphenylcyclopropenone sensitization with weekly scalp DPC. Every donor had alopecia and was 18 to 70 years old; all were suitable for DPC. Study results and caveats: Sensitizing to DPC left TCRs with a frequency above 1 in 1000 unaltered.

The chain links TRBV6-5 to TRBJ2-1, with 16 bases matching TRBD2. The source is a woman in her thirties or forties with alopecia areata. Some clones in this sample may be carry-over from other donors' samples. The source was whole blood, collected in connection with sensitization to the hapten diphenylcyclopropenone (DPC). The CDR3 sequence is CASTRAPGLAGGGDEQFF. The CDR3 nucleotides are TGTGCCAGCACTCGAGCCCCGGGACTAGCGGGAGGGGGGGACGAGCAGTTCTTC.